The T cell receptor beta chain described here comes from a study of cytomegalovirus exposure and HLA in healthy donors. Method: immunoSEQ multiplex PCR; TCRdb's copy keeps in-frame clones and lacks some. The sample lists about 120,000 clones, 95% to 97% occurring once. This CDR3 has 13 amino acids. From germline, CDR1 is SGHRS and CDR2 YFSETQ. Trimming removed 4 bases at V and 6 bases at J, with 11 bases between. The sequence came from a man aged 18 to 30 in good health and CMV-seronegative. The V call is TRBV5-1, the J call TRBJ1-5; possible D gene TRBD1, 6 bases. Sequenced input: PBMCs. The CDR3 here is CASSETGIQPQHF. Here the CDR3 DNA reads TGCGCCAGCAGCGAAACAGGGATTCAGCCCCAGCATTTT.